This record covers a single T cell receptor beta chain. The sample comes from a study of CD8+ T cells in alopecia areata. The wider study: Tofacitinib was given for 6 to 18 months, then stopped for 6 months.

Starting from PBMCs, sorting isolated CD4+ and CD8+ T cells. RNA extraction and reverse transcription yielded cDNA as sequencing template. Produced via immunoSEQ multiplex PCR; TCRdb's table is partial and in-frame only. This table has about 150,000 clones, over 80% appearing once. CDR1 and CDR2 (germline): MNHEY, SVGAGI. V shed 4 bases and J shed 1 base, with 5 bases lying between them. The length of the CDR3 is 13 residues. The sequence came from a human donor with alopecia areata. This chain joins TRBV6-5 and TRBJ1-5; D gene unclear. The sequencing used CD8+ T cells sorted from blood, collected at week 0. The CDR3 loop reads CASSSLSNQPQHF. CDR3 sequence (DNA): TGTGCCAGCAGTTCGCTAAGCAATCAGCCCCAGCATTTT.